Each of the 5 T cell receptor beta chains below was sequenced from the same sample in a study of control samples from healthy donors and cancer patients. Some clones are missing from TCRdb's copy, which holds only in-frame ones; the method was immunoSEQ multiplex PCR. The sample consists of approximately 89,000 clones, around nine tenths of them appearing once. The source material was blood. The receptors here all came from a man younger than 45 in good health.

The rearrangement uses TRBV7-9 and TRBJ2-7; D not resolved. The CDR3 runs 13 residues. Germline CDR1 SEHNR, CDR2 FQNEAQ (reference sequence). Trimming left V 2 bases short and J 6 bases short, with 11 bases between. For the CDR3, the DNA is TGTGCCAGCAGCTTAACTTGGCAGCCCGAGCAGTACTTC. This sequence encodes CASSLTWQPEQYF.

The gene calls are TRBV19 and TRBJ1-3; maybe TRBD1 (6 bases). V was trimmed by 8 bases and J by 0 bases, leaving 8 bases between them. The CDR3 consists of 13 residues. From germline, CDR1 is LNHDA and CDR2 SQIVND (reference sequence). The CDR3 nucleotides read TGTGCCAGTCGACAGGTCTCTGGAAACACCATATATTTT. Residues: CASRQVSGNTIYF.

The chain recombines TRBV12-3 or TRBV12-4 with TRBJ1-2; unclear D gene. This CDR3 has 12 amino acids. V was pared by 8 bases and J by 2 bases, with 9 bases between. CDR3: CASGVGNYGYTF. CDR3 sequence (DNA): TGTGCCAGCGGGGTTGGAAACTATGGCTACACCTTC.

The chain joins TRBV30 to TRBJ2-2, with D perhaps matching TRBD1 or TRBD2 (6 bases each). The V gene lost 0 bases and the J gene lost 3 bases, with 17 bases spanning the gap. The CDR3 is 17 amino acids. From germline, CDR1 is GTSNPN and CDR2 SVGIG (reference sequence). CDR3 coding DNA: TGTGCCTGGAGTGTAGGTTGGGGGGCCCGGGACACCGGGGAGCTGTTTTTT. Its translation: CAWSVGWGARDTGELFF.

This sequence joins TRBV11-2 and TRBJ2-1; 7 nucleotides line up with TRBD1. The V gene end was trimmed by 5 bases and the J gene end by 3 bases; junction bases not matched to a gene: 7. CDR1 is SGHAT and CDR2 is FQNNGV in the germline V gene. This CDR3 has 15 amino acids. CDR3 in DNA: TGTGCCAGCAGCCCTCCGGGACAGAACTACAATGAGCAGTTCTTC. Translating gives CASSPPGQNYNEQFF.